The clone carrying this T cell receptor (beta chain) was counted ten times or more. Its antigen is unidentified. The record originates from a study of CD8 T cells in ankylosing spondylitis. Study results and caveats: There was a TCR beta motif, made of 7 or 8 highly homologous variants, that appeared characteristic of ankylosing spondylitis blood. Clones linked to disease were reported to show significant enrichment in matched ankylosing spondylitis synovial fluid. Disease-linked clones bore a CD8+ phenotype, appearing relatively rarely in peripheral blood.

TCRdb reanalysed the 5' RACE reads using MiXCR and keeps one entry per CDR3 protein. The sample holds 150,000 to 200,000 distinct CDR3 sequences, roughly 13% seen once. V dropped 10 bases and J dropped 12 bases, with 15 bases sitting between them. Germline V CDR1 and CDR2: KGHDR, SFDVKD. There are 11 residues in the CDR3. This sequence joins TRBV24-1 and TRBJ2-1; D possibly corresponds to TRBD2 (5 bases). Source material: blood, either unsorted or a sorted T cell fraction (not recorded which). The clonotype originates from a female donor with ankylosing spondylitis or in good health (not recorded which). The CDR3 region has the DNA TGTGCCACGTCAGTGGGAGACGGGCAGTTCTTC. This gives the protein CATSVGDGQFF.